These 3 T cell receptor beta chains share one sample of origin, sequenced in a study of shared clonotypes between healthy human individuals. Assay used: immunoSEQ multiplex PCR; TCRdb lists only in-frame clones, some missing. The table records 850,000 to 1,200,000 clones, approximately 76% of them present only once. Sequenced sample: memory CD4+ T cells sorted from blood. Subset here: CD45RA-negative fraction. These receptors were taken from a man younger than 30 in good health.

A few counts support this clone. This sequence joins TRBV7-9 and TRBJ1-1; D is ambiguous. This CDR3 region has 15 residues. CDR1 is SEHNR and CDR2 is FQNEAQ in the germline V gene (reference sequence). Trimming cost V 8 bases and J 1 base, with 17 bases left between them. CDR3 DNA sequence: TGTGCCAGCCTGTTGTGGCCGCAATCGAACACTGAAGCTTTCTTT. Translating gives CASLLWPQSNTEAFF.

This chain links TRBV5-4 with TRBJ1-4, with D unresolved. V was pared by 0 bases and J by 7 bases, with 13 bases between. The CDR3 spans 15 residues. Germline V gene sequence: CDR1 SGHNT, CDR2 YYREEE (reference sequence). In nucleotides, the CDR3 is TGTGCCAGCAGCTTGGAGTCCCGGTCGGGTGAAAAACTGTTTTTT. Protein: CASSLESRSGEKLFF.

V usage is TRBV5-1 and J usage is TRBJ2-1; tentatively, D is TRBD1 (5 bases). The CDR3 has 13 residues. The V gene's germline CDR1 is SGHRS and CDR2 YFSETQ. V was shortened by 2 bases and J by 10 bases, with 13 bases between the two germline ends. The CDR3 DNA is TGCGCCAGCAGCTTTCAGGACGCAGGGGAGCAGTTCTTC. It specifies CASSFQDAGEQFF.